The 6 T cell receptor beta chains below all came from one sample that was sequenced in a study of PD-1 blockade in classical Hodgkin lymphoma. Every one of the patients relapsed after autologous stem cell transplantation (brentuximab vedotin exposure was variable). TCRdb keeps only in-frame clones here, not all; method: immunoSEQ multiplex PCR. This repertoire shows under 80,000 clones, over 70% found once; its top ten account for roughly 9%. Sequences were derived from peripheral blood mononuclear cells (PBMCs), sampled before the second cycle of nivolumab. Every receptor here comes from a human donor with classical Hodgkin lymphoma.

This clone was recorded a few times. The chain combines TRBV7-9 with TRBJ1-1, with TRBD1 matching 7 bases. Losses at the gene ends were 5 bases for V and 0 bases for J; bases not matched to a gene: 9. The CDR3 has 16 amino acids. Germline CDR1 SEHNR, CDR2 FQNEAQ (reference sequence). CDR3 residues: CASSRTSGTVNTEAFF. DNA for the CDR3: TGTGCCAGCAGCAGAACCTCCGGGACAGTGAACACTGAAGCTTTCTTT. Drawing the rest from reference TRBV7-9 and TRBJ1-1, the complete variable domain is DTGVSQNPRHKITKRGQNVTFRCDPISEHNRLYWYRQTLGQGPEFLTYFQNEAQLEKSRLLSDRFSAERPKGSFSTLEIQRTEQGDSAMYLCASSRTSGTVNTEAFFGQGTRLTVV.

The chain recombines TRBV4-1 with TRBJ1-5; TRBD1 matches 8 bases. Germline assignment: CDR1 MGHRA and CDR2 YSYEKL. The CDR3 runs 16 residues. Trimming removed 4 bases from V and 4 bases from J; junction bases left unmatched: 9. CDR3 sequence: CASSLQPGQVNQPQHF. The DNA for the CDR3 is TGCGCCAGCAGCCTTCAACCGGGACAGGTTAATCAGCCCCAGCATTTT.

The genes are TRBV9 and TRBJ1-5, with D perhaps matching TRBD1 (5 bases). The V gene lost 4 bases and the J gene lost 3 bases, with 14 bases spanning the gap. Germline loops: CDR1 SGDLS, CDR2 YYNGEE. There are 15 residues in the CDR3. CDR3 in amino acids: CASSTGADNNQPQHF. Written as DNA, the CDR3 is TGTGCCAGCAGCACTGGGGCGGACAACAATCAGCCCCAGCATTTT.

This chain joins TRBV30 and TRBJ1-2, with a possible D match to TRBD1 (6 bases). Trimming stripped 5 bases from V and 6 bases from J, with 19 bases between. The CDR3 covers 14 residues. Germline V lookup: CDR1 GTSNPN, CDR2 SVGIG (reference sequence). The CDR3 nucleotides are TGTGCCTGGCAGGAGGGGCGGGGGCGAGATGGCTACACCTTC. Its translation: CAWQEGRGRDGYTF.

Ten or more counts support this clone. The J gene is TRBJ1-2, the V gene TRBV7-9; possibly TRBD1 for D (6 bases). Trimming removed 5 bases from V and 7 bases from J, with 20 bases in between. The CDR3 has 15 amino acids. Germline V gene lookup returns CDR1 SEHNR and CDR2 FQNEAQ (reference sequence). CDR3: CASSPRTEADPGYTF. CDR3 coding DNA: TGTGCCAGCAGCCCCCGGACAGAAGCTGACCCTGGCTACACCTTC.

This clone has more than one count but fewer than ten. The genes are TRBV28 and TRBJ1-5, with D unresolved. This CDR3 comprises 17 residues. Germline CDR1 reads MDHEN; CDR2 reads SYDVKM. V shed 5 bases and J shed 1 base, with 18 bases lying between them. CDR3 residues: CASSPRGLGNSNQPQHF. The DNA of the CDR3 is TGTGCCAGCAGTCCCCGAGGTCTAGGGAACAGCAATCAGCCCCAGCATTTT.